This T cell receptor (beta chain) is drawn from a study of PD-1 blockade in classical Hodgkin lymphoma. No patient escaped relapse after autologous stem cell transplantation, and brentuximab vedotin exposure varied. V was trimmed by 2 bases and J by 2 bases, leaving 10 bases between them. The CDR3 extends over 13 amino acids. The V gene's germline CDR1 is GTSNPN and CDR2 SVGIG (reference sequence). Sequencing used immunoSEQ multiplex PCR; TCRdb keeps in-frame clones, though not all of them. This sample yields 25,000 to 35,000 clones, of which about two thirds are seen a single time; more than 3% belongs to the top ten.

The chain carries TRBV30 and TRBJ2-7; D possibly matches TRBD1 or TRBD2 (5 bases each). The specimen was peripheral blood mononuclear cells (PBMCs), collected before the second cycle of nivolumab. The receptor's source is a human donor with classical Hodgkin lymphoma. This CDR3 is CAWSLGPTYEQYF. The CDR3 DNA reads TGTGCCTGGAGTTTGGGACCTACCTACGAGCAGTACTTC.